The clone carrying this T cell receptor beta chain was detected only a few times. Its antigen is undetermined. This entry comes from a study of T cells after yellow fever vaccination. Study-level background: Preparing low-cell-number fractions relied on SMART-Seq v4 Ultra Low Input. Study-wide findings and caveats: At under 97% for CD4 and 88% for CD8, most primary-vaccination clones showed up again after the booster.

The V segment lost 5 bases and the J segment 0 bases; nucleotides outside the gene matches: 15. This CDR3 region has 18 residues. Germline assignment: CDR1 SGHAT and CDR2 FQNNGV. In making TCR cDNA, 5'RACE template switching added a universal primer site and UMIs to it. One entry per CDR3 protein, called by TCRdb with MiXCR from the 5' RACE reads. The sample contains fewer than 450,000 distinct CDR3 sequences, 8% to 9.5% of which appear only once. This clonotype was sampled from a man aged 18 to 30 who received the YFV17D yellow fever vaccine. The chain joins TRBV11-2 to TRBJ1-1, with 7 bases aligning to TRBD1. The starting material was PBMCs, obtained about 41 days after the first yellow fever vaccination. The CDR3 DNA follows: TGTGCCAGCAGCAACCAGGGACAGTCATTTCCGATGAACACTGAAGCTTTCTTT. Protein product: CASSNQGQSFPMNTEAFF.